This T cell receptor (beta chain) was identified during a study of blood T cell repertoires in COVID-19. This clone showed up just once. Sequenced by immunoSEQ multiplex PCR; TCRdb stores in-frame clones only, minus some. The sample lists about 200,000 clones; about 86% were seen once. From germline, CDR1 is SNHLY and CDR2 FYNNEI. This CDR3 contains 15 residues. After removal of 3 bases from V and 3 bases from J, the junction contained 7 bases not matched to a gene. The source is a woman in her 30s who had been exposed to COVID-19. The chain carries TRBV2 and TRBJ2-7; TRBD2 agrees at 8 bases. The sequencing sample was made of PBMCs or T cells enriched from blood (not recorded which). CDR3 sequence (DNA): TGTGCCAGCAGTGAGGGCGGGGGGACCCTCTACGAGCAGTACTTC. It codes for CASSEGGGTLYEQYF.